What follows is one TCR beta chain and its context. Its target is unknown. TCRdb re-called the reads with MiXCR, one entry per CDR3 protein. The repertoire includes fewer than 70,000 distinct CDR3 sequences, about three fifths of them detected once, and 7.6% sits in the top ten. The record originates from a study of type 1 regulatory T cells. Study-wide context: T-allo10 is a Tr1-enriched, alloantigen-specific CD4 T cell product made in vitro.

Graft donor-derived T-allo10 cells were described as host-alloantigen-specific, anergic, and alloantigen-specifically suppressive. The CDR3 has 16 amino acids. Trimming at V came to 4 bases and at J to 1 base, leaving 4 bases not matched to a gene. Germline V gene lookup returns CDR1 MNHEY and CDR2 SVGEGT. The J gene is TRBJ2-4, the V gene TRBV6-2 or TRBV6-3; 10 nucleotides agree with TRBD2. Sequencing input: cultured T cells, either the whole culture or a sorted T cell fraction (not recorded which). Subset noted: Tr1-enriched cell product generated in vitro against host alloantigens. The source is a human donor in good health. This CDR3 is CASSLQREGAKNIQYF. In DNA form, the CDR3 reads TGTGCCAGCAGTTTACAGCGGGAGGGCGCCAAAAACATTCAGTACTTC.